The clone carrying this T cell receptor beta chain has just a few counts. The source of the sample is a study of blood T cell repertoires in COVID-19. This table comes from immunoSEQ multiplex PCR, and its TCRdb copy is limited to in-frame clones, with some not included. The sample lists about 200,000 clones, 70% to 90% occurring once. Trimming shortened V by 5 bases and J by 6 bases, and 7 bases separated the two germline ends. CDR1 and CDR2 from the germline V gene are MNHNY and SVGAGI (reference sequence). This CDR3 has 11 amino acids. The specimen was peripheral blood. The chain is built from TRBV6-6 and TRBJ1-2; D remains unclear. The receptor comes from a woman of 80 years or more with acute or convalescent COVID-19. The CDR3, as DNA: TGTGCCAGCAGTAGGGAGGATGGCTACACCTTC. Translation: CASSREDGYTF.